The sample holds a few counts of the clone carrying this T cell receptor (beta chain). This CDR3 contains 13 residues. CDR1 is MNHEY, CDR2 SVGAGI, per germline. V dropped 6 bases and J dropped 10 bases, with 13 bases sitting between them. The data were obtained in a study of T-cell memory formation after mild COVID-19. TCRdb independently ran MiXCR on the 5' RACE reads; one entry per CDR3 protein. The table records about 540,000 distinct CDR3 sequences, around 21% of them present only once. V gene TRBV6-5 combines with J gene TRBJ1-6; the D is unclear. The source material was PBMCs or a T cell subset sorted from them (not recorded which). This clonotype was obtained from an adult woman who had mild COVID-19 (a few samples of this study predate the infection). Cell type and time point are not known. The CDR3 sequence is CASSSSHWSPLHF. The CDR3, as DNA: TGTGCCAGCAGCTCCTCTCATTGGTCACCCCTCCACTTT.